Below are 22 T cell receptor beta chains sequenced from a single sample in a study of blood T cell repertoires in COVID-19. Produced via immunoSEQ multiplex PCR; TCRdb's table is partial and in-frame only. The sample lists roughly 300,000 clones, 70% to 85% occurring once. The sequencing input was peripheral blood. The receptors here all came from a human donor with COVID-19, enrolled during active disease. The donor label of this sample is uncertain.

V and J are TRBV19 and TRBJ2-1; 8 bases line up with TRBD2. The CDR3 loop spans 18 amino acids. Germline CDR1 reads LNHDA; CDR2 reads SQIVND (reference sequence). V shed 4 bases, J shed 0 bases, and the junction held 11 bases outside the gene matches. CDR3: CASSNPKGSGSSYNEQFF. The CDR3 nucleotides are TGTGCCAGTAGTAACCCCAAAGGGAGCGGGAGCTCCTACAATGAGCAGTTCTTC.

This sequence joins TRBV5-1 and TRBJ1-6, with D hard to call. V lost 1 base and J lost 0, with 5 bases in between. CDR3 length: 15 amino acids. The germline V gene encodes CDR1 SGHRS and CDR2 YFSETQ. The CDR3 DNA sequence: TGCGCCAGCAGCTTGCGGAGCTCCTATAATTCACCCCTCCACTTT. Protein product: CASSLRSSYNSPLHF.

The rearrangement links TRBV9 to TRBJ1-6; 10 positions agree with TRBD1. V dropped 4 bases and J dropped 9; count of bases not matched to a gene: 7. The CDR3 is made up of 15 amino acids. CDR1 is SGDLS and CDR2 is YYNGEE in the germline V gene. CDR3 in DNA: TGTGCCAGCAGCAGGGGGGACAGGGGAACTTCACCCCTCCACTTT. As protein: CASSRGDRGTSPLHF.

DNA for the CDR3: TGTGCCAGCAGCCCGGACAGGGGTTCTTCACCCCTCCACTTT. This encodes CASSPDRGSSPLHF. The V call is TRBV6-4, the J call TRBJ1-6, with 9 bases fitting TRBD1. The CDR3 spans 14 residues. Trimming took 6 bases from V and 9 from J; bases not matched to a gene: 6. CDR1 is MRHNA, CDR2 SNTAGT, per germline.

The chain joins TRBV19 to TRBJ1-3; D is ambiguous. The germline V gene encodes CDR1 LNHDA and CDR2 SQIVND (reference sequence). The V gene lost 5 bases and the J gene lost 4 bases, with 12 bases spanning the gap. CDR3 length: 14 amino acids. CDR3 sequence reads: CASSPRMEGNTIYF. Here the CDR3 DNA reads TGTGCCAGTAGTCCCCGAATGGAGGGAAACACCATATATTTT.

The gene calls are TRBV28 and TRBJ2-3; D call uncertain. The CDR3 consists of 15 residues. V was clipped by 4 bases and J by 4 bases, with 15 bases between them. Germline loops: CDR1 MDHEN, CDR2 SYDVKM. CDR3 nucleotides: TGTGCCAGCAGTTCTCCGACTGAAAGTCCAGATACGCAGTATTTT. Its translation is CASSSPTESPDTQYF.

This clone was seen just once. The J gene is TRBJ2-7, the V gene TRBV28, with 11 bases fitting TRBD2. Trimming at V came to 6 bases and at J to 4 bases, leaving 11 bases not matched to a gene. The CDR3 loop spans 16 amino acids. From germline, CDR1 is MDHEN and CDR2 SYDVKM. CDR3 nucleotide sequence: TGTGCCAGCAGCCCACCCGGACTAGCGGGTGTATACGAGCAGTACTTC. Translation: CASSPPGLAGVYEQYF.

V usage is TRBV4-1 and J usage is TRBJ2-5; 9 bases are shared with TRBD2. This CDR3 spans 15 amino acids. The trim removed 5 bases at V and 4 bases at J, leaving 8 bases unmatched. Germline V lookup: CDR1 MGHRA, CDR2 YSYEKL. The CDR3 nucleotides read TGCGCCAGCAGCAGGCTAGCGGGATTGGGAGAGACCCAGTACTTC. Its translation: CASSRLAGLGETQYF.

This chain links TRBV5-1 with TRBJ1-1, with D perhaps matching TRBD1 (6 bases). The CDR3 consists of 15 residues. Trimming pared 0 bases from V and 1 base from J, leaving 10 bases between. Germline V CDR1 and CDR2: SGHRS, YFSETQ. The CDR3 coding sequence is TGCGCCAGCAGCTTGGACCGAGGGGGGAACACTGAAGCTTTCTTT. Its translation is CASSLDRGGNTEAFF. The complete variable domain, with remaining parts taken from reference TRBV5-1 and TRBJ1-1, reads KAGVTQTPRYLIKTRGQQVTLSCSPISGHRSVSWYQQTPGQGLQFLFEYFSETQRNKGNFPGRFSGRQFSNSRSEMNVSTLELGDSALYLCASSLDRGGNTEAFFGQGTRLTVV.

This clone turned up a few times. V gene TRBV28 combines with J gene TRBJ2-7, with no clear D. The V and J ends lost 5 bases and 3 bases respectively, with 11 bases between them. Germline V gene data show CDR1 as MDHEN and CDR2 as SYDVKM. This CDR3 has 13 residues. CDR3 loop: CASSLRHSYEQYF. CDR3 DNA sequence: TGTGCCAGCAGTCTCCGACACAGCTACGAGCAGTACTTC. Looking up the rest from reference TRBV28 and TRBJ2-7 gives the full variable domain: DVKVTQSSRYLVKRTGEKVFLECVQDMDHENMFWYRQDPGLGLRLIYFSYDVKMKEKGDIPEGYSVSREKKERFSLILESASTNQTSMYLCASSLRHSYEQYFGPGTRLTVT.

This clone was recorded once. The V call is TRBV6-5, the J call TRBJ1-2, with D hard to call. V gave up 6 bases and J gave up 4 bases, with 15 bases separating them. CDR3 length: 14 residues. CDR1 MNHEY and CDR2 SVGAGI come from the germline V gene. The CDR3: CASRPGSVPYGYTF. Here the CDR3 DNA reads TGTGCCAGCAGACCTGGAAGCGTTCCCTATGGCTACACCTTC.

The chain combines TRBV4-1 with TRBJ2-1, with 10 positions matching TRBD1. In germline, CDR1 is MGHRA, CDR2 YSYEKL. With 0 bases clipped from V and 8 bases from J, the junction kept 7 bases outside the gene matches. The CDR3 is made up of 16 amino acids. The CDR3: CASSQELTGGGDEQFF. Here the CDR3 DNA reads TGCGCCAGCAGCCAAGAACTGACAGGGGGCGGCGATGAGCAGTTCTTC.

The V gene is TRBV27, the J gene TRBJ2-5, with D perhaps TRBD1 (5 bases). Trimming pared 6 bases from V and 2 bases from J, leaving 22 bases between. Germline V lookup: CDR1 MNHEY, CDR2 SMNVEV (reference sequence). CDR3 length: 17 residues. CDR3 nucleotides: TGTGCCAGCAGCCGCACCAGGGCACTTTTGGCTCAAGAGACCCAGTACTTC. Protein product: CASSRTRALLAQETQYF.

The genes are TRBV24-1 and TRBJ2-2; weak D call: TRBD1 (6 bases). The germline CDR1 and CDR2 sequences are KGHDR and SFDVKD. The CDR3 is 18 amino acids. The V gene lost 3 bases and the J gene lost 4 bases, with 20 bases spanning the gap. DNA for the CDR3: TGTGCCACCAGTGATCCGAGCAGGGGTTCGAAGGTCACCGGGGAGCTGTTTTTT. It codes for CATSDPSRGSKVTGELFF.

V and J are TRBV2 and TRBJ2-5; D may be TRBD2 (5 bases). The CDR3 sequence is 11 residues long. Germline-derived CDR1 and CDR2 are SNHLY and FYNNEI. V lost 6 bases to trimming and J lost 5 bases, with 7 bases between them. For the CDR3, the DNA is TGTGCCAGCAGACTAGAGGAGACCCAGTACTTC. It specifies CASRLEETQYF.

The chain combines TRBV30 with TRBJ1-4; 8 nucleotides match TRBD1. The CDR3 runs 15 residues. The germline gives CDR1 GTSNPN, CDR2 SVGIG (reference sequence). J was trimmed by 8 bases and V by 4 bases; bases with no gene match: 12. CDR3 in DNA: TGTGCCTGGACCCATAACAGGGGGAAAGGAGAAAAACTGTTTTTT. It is translated as CAWTHNRGKGEKLFF.

This chain uses TRBV5-1 with TRBJ2-2, with D tentatively TRBD1 (6 bases). With 0 bases removed from V and 1 base from J, the gap between germline ends came to 7 bases. Germline V gene lookup returns CDR1 SGHRS and CDR2 YFSETQ. This CDR3 spans 15 amino acids. The CDR3 here is CASSLEQGNTGELFF. The CDR3 bases are TGCGCCAGCAGCTTGGAACAGGGGAACACCGGGGAGCTGTTTTTT.

V usage is TRBV5-1 and J usage is TRBJ2-2, with D possibly matching TRBD2 (6 bases). V lost 6 bases to trimming and J lost 4 bases, with 25 bases between them. Germline V gene lookup returns CDR1 SGHRS and CDR2 YFSETQ. The CDR3 has 18 residues. CDR3 protein: CASTGGRGGSLRTGELFF. In DNA form, the CDR3 reads TGCGCCAGCACCGGCGGGCGGGGAGGTTCACTTCGCACCGGGGAGCTGTTTTTT.

This sequence joins TRBV9 and TRBJ2-3; TRBD2 agrees at 9 bases. The germline gives CDR1 SGDLS, CDR2 YYNGEE. Trimming removed 4 bases from V and 6 bases from J; junction bases left unmatched: 9. The CDR3 loop spans 15 amino acids. The CDR3, as DNA: TGTGCCAGCAGCTGGGTAGCGGGAGAGGGGGATACGCAGTATTTT. Translation: CASSWVAGEGDTQYF.

The CDR3 DNA is TGTGCCAGCAGCCTCGGCGGTGTCGACTATGGCTACACCTTC. Amino acid sequence: CASSLGGVDYGYTF. The rearrangement uses TRBV25-1 and TRBJ1-2; D call uncertain. The germline V gene has CDR1 MGHDK and CDR2 SYGVNS. The CDR3 is 14 amino acids. Trimming took 6 bases from V and 3 from J, leaving 14 bases between them.

The chain joins TRBV11-2 to TRBJ2-1; TRBD2 matches at 8 bases. This CDR3 spans 15 amino acids. V shed 4 bases and J 3 bases; nucleotides not matched to a gene: 5. Germline loops: CDR1 SGHAT, CDR2 FQNNGV. The CDR3 region is CASSSPTSGYNEQFF. CDR3 coding DNA: TGTGCCAGCAGCTCACCAACTAGCGGCTACAATGAGCAGTTCTTC.

This clone came up once. This chain uses TRBV5-4 with TRBJ2-5; 7 nucleotides agree with TRBD2. The CDR3 length is 13 residues. Losses at the gene ends were 4 bases for V and 4 bases for J; bases not matched to a gene: 4. The germline gives CDR1 SGHNT, CDR2 YYREEE (reference sequence). The CDR3 bases are TGTGCCAGCAGCGCCGTAGCGGGAGAGACCCAGTACTTC. Translated, it gives CASSAVAGETQYF.